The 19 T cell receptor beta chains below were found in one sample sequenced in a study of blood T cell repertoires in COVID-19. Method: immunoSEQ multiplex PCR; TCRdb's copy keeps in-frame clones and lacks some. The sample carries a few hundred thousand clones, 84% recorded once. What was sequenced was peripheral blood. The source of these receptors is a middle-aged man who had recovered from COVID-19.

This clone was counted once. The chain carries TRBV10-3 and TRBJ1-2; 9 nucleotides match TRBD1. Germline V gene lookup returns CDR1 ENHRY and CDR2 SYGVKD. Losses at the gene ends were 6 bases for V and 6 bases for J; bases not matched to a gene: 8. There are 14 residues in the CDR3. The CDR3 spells CAIRDNRDRDGYTF. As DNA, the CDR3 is TGTGCCATCAGAGACAACCGGGACAGGGATGGCTACACCTTC.

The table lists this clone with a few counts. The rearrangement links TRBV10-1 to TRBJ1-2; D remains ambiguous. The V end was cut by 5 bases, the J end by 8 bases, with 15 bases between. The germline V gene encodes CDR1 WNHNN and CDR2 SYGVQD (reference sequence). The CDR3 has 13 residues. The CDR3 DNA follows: TGCGCCAGCAGTCCGCACCGGGAAGGGGGCTACACCTTC. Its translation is CASSPHREGGYTF.

The DNA for the CDR3 is TGCGCCAGCAGCCAACTAGGAGGGGCCTGGGATACGCAGTATTTT. Its translation is CASSQLGGAWDTQYF. The V and J genes are TRBV4-1 and TRBJ2-3, with D perhaps TRBD2 (6 bases). Germline V gene data show CDR1 as MGHRA and CDR2 as YSYEKL. V was trimmed by 2 bases and J by 6 bases, leaving 15 bases between them. The CDR3 is 15 amino acids.

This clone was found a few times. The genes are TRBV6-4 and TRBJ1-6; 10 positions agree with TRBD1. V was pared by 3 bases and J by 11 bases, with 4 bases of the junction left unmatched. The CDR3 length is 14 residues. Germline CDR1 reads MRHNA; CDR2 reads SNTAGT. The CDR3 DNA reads TGTGCCAGCAGTGAAGGGACAGGGGTCCCACCCCTCCACTTT. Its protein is CASSEGTGVPPLHF.

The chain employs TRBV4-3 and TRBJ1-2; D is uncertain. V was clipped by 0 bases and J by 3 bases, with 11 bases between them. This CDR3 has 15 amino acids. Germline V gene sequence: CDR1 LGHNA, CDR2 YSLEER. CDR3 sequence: CASSQDFLGDYGYTF. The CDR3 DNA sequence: TGCGCCAGCAGCCAAGATTTCCTCGGGGACTATGGCTACACCTTC.

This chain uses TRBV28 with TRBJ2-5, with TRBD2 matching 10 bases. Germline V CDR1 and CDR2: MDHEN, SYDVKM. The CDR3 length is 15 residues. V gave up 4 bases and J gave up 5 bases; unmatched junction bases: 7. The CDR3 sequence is CASSSQRGGRETQYF. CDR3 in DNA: TGTGCCAGCAGTTCACAGCGGGGGGGCCGGGAGACCCAGTACTTC.

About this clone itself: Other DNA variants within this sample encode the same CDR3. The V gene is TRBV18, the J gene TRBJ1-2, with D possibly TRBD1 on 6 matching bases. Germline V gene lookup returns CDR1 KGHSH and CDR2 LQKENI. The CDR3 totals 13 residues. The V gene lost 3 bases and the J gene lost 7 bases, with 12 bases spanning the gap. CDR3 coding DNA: TGTGCCAGCTCACCTTCGGACAGTCGTGGCTACACCTTC. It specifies CASSPSDSRGYTF.

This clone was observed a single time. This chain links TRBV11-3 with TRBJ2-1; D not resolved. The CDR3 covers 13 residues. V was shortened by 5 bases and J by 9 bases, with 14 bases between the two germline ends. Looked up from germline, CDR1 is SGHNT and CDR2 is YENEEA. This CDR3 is CASSPLSVGEQFF. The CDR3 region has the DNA TGTGCCAGCAGCCCGCTAAGCGTCGGTGAGCAGTTCTTC.

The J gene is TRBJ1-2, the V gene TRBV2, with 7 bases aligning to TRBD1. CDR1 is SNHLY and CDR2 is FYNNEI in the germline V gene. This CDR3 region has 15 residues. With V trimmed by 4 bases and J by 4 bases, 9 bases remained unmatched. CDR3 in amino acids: CASSAGQSPPYGYTF. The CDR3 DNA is TGTGCCAGCAGTGCGGGACAGTCCCCGCCCTATGGCTACACCTTC.

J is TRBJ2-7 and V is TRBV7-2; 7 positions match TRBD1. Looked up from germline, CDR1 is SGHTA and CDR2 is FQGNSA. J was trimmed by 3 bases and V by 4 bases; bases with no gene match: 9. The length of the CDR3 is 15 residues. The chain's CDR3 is CASSWAGQADYEQYF. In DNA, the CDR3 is TGTGCCAGCAGCTGGGCCGGACAGGCGGACTACGAGCAGTACTTC.

CDR3 sequence: CASSLDPYTEGYNEQFF. CDR3 DNA sequence: TGTGCCAGCAGCTTAGATCCATATACAGAGGGTTACAATGAGCAGTTCTTC. V usage is TRBV11-3 and J usage is TRBJ2-1, with a weak D call TRBD2 (5 bases). Germline V lookup: CDR1 SGHNT, CDR2 YENEEA. This CDR3 is built from 17 residues. V lost 0 bases and J lost 4, with 16 bases in between.

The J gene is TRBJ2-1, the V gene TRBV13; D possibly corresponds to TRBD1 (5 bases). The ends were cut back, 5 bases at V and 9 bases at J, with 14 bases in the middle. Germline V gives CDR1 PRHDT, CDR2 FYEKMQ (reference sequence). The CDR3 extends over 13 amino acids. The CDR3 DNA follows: TGTGCCAGCAGCCGCGACCAGGGTTTTGAGCAGTTCTTC. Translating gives CASSRDQGFEQFF.

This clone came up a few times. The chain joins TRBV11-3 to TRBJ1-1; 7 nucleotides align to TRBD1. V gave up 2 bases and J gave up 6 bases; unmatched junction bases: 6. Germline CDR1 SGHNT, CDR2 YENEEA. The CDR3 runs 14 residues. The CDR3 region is CASSLNRGGAEAFF. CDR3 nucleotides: TGTGCCAGCAGCTTAAACAGGGGTGGGGCTGAAGCTTTCTTT. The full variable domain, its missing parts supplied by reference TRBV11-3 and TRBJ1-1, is EAGVVQSPRYKIIEKKQPVAFWCNPISGHNTLYWYLQNLGQGPELLIRYENEEAVDDSQLPKDRFSAERLKGVDSTLKIQPAELGDSAVYLCASSLNRGGAEAFFGQGTRLTVV.

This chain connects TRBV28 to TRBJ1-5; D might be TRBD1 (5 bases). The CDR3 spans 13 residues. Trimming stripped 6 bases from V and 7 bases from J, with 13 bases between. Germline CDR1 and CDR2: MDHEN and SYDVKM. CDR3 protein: CASRLTRQQPQHF. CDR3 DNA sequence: TGTGCCAGCAGACTTACCCGACAGCAGCCCCAGCATTTT.

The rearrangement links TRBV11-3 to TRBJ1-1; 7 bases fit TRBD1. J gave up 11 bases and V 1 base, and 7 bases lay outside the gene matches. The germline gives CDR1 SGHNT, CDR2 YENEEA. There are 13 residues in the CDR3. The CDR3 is CASSLATGLNAFF. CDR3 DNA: TGTGCCAGCAGCTTAGCGACAGGGCTGAATGCTTTCTTT.

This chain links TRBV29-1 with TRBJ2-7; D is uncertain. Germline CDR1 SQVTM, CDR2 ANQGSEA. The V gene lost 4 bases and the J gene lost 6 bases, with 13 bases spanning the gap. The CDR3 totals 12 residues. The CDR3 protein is CSVGLSLTEQYF. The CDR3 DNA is TGCAGCGTTGGACTCTCCTTAACCGAGCAGTACTTC.

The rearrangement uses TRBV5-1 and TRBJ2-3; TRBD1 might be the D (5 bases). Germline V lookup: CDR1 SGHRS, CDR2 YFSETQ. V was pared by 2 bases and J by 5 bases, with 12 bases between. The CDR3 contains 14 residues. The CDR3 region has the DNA TGCGCCAGCAGCTTAATGGGGCAAGGAGATACGCAGTATTTT. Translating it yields CASSLMGQGDTQYF.

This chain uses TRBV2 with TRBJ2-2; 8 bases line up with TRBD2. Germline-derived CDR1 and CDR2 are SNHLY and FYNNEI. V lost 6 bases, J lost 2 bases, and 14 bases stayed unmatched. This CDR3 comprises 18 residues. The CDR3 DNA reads TGTGCCAGCAGCGAGACACATCGGACTAGCCACAACACCGGGGAGCTGTTTTTT. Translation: CASSETHRTSHNTGELFF.

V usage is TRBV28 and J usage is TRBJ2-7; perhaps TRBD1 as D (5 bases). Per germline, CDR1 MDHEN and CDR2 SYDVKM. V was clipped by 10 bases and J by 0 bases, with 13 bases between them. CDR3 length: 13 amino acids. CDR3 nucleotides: TGTGCCACCCAGGGTGGTAGCTCCTACGAGCAGTACTTC. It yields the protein CATQGGSSYEQYF.